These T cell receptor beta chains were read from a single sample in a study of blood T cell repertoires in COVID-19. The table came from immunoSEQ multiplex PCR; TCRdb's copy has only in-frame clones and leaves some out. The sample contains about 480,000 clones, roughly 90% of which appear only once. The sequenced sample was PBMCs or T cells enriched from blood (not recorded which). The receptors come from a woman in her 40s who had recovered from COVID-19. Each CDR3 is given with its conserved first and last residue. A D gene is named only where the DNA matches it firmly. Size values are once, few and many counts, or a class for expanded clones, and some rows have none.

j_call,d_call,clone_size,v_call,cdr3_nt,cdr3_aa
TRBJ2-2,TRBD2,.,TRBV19,TGTGCCAGTAGTAAACTAGCGGGAGGGCCGGGCTCCGGGGAGCTGTTTTTT,CASSKLAGGPGSGELFF
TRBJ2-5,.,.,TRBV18,TGTGCCAGCTCACCCCGGGACACGCAAGAGACCCAGTACTTC,CASSPRDTQETQYF
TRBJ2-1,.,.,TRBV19,TGTGCCAGTACTCTAGACAGGTCCTACAATGAGCAGTTCTTC,CASTLDRSYNEQFF
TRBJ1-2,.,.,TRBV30,TGTGCCTGGAGTGTTGGGCAAGGAACTTCGGGCTACACCTTC,CAWSVGQGTSGYTF
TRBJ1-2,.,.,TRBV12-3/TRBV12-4,TGTGCCAGCAGTTTCTTACAAGACTATGGCTACACCTTC,CASSFLQDYGYTF
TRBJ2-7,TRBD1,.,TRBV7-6,TGTGCCAGCAGCTTATCAGGGGGCTCCTACGAGCAGTACTTC,CASSLSGGSYEQYF
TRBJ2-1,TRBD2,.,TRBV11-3,TGTGCCAGCGGCGAAGAGACTAGCGGGAACAATGAGCAGTTCTTC,CASGEETSGNNEQFF
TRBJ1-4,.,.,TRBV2,TGTGCCAGCAGTGTCTGGTCCGAAACTTCGACAGGCCTATCTAATGAAAAACTGTTTTTT,CASSVWSETSTGLSNEKLFF
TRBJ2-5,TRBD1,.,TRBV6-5,TGTGCCAGCAGTTACTCGATTGGGACAGGCCAAGAGACCCAGTACTTC,CASSYSIGTGQETQYF
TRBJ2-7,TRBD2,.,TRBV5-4,TGTGCCAGCAGCTTTTATACGGGAGGGCCCTCCTACGAGCAGTACTTC,CASSFYTGGPSYEQYF
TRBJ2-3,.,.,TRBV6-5,TGTGCCAGCGTAGCGGCCAGCGCCCTAGATACGCAGTATTTT,CASVAASALDTQYF
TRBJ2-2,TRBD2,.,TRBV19,TGTGCCACTTCAGCGGGAGTTAGCACCGGGGAGCTGTTTTTT,CATSAGVSTGELFF
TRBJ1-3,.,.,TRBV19,TGTGCCAGTAGTCCGGGATTTAACTCTGGAAACACCATATATTTT,CASSPGFNSGNTIYF
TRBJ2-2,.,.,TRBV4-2,TGTGCCAGCAGAGCCCCTCGACAGACGTTGAACACCGGGGAGCTGTTTTTT,CASRAPRQTLNTGELFF
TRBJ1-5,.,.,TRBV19,TGTGCCAGTTCCGTCAAATCGGGACATATCAATCAGCCCCAGCATTTT,CASSVKSGHINQPQHF
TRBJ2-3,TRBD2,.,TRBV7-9,TGTGCCAGCACCGTCTTTAGCGGGGAACTCACAGATACGCAGTATTTT,CASTVFSGELTDTQYF
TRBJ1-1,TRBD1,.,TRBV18,TGTGCCAGCTCACCAGGGACAGGGGTGTTTAACACTGAAGCTTTCTTT,CASSPGTGVFNTEAFF
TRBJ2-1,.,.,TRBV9,TGTGCCAGCAGCGTGCCGTCGAGGGAGCGTACGGATGAGCAGTTCTTC,CASSVPSRERTDEQFF
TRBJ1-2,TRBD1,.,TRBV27,TGTGCCAGCAGTTTGGGGAAGGGGGCCTATGGCTACACCTTC,CASSLGKGAYGYTF
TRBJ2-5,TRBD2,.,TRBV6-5,TGTGCCAGCAGTTACTCGGTAGCGGGTACCCAAGAGACCCAGTACTTC,CASSYSVAGTQETQYF
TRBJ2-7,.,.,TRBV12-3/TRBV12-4,TGTGCCAGCAGTTTAGGACTAGGCGAGCAGTACTTC,CASSLGLGEQYF
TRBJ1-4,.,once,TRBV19,TGTGCCAGTAGTATACCGGAGGGGGGGGAAAAACTGTTTTTT,CASSIPEGGEKLFF
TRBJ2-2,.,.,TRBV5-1,TGCGCCAGCAGCCAGGGACAACCTCACACCGGGGAGCTGTTTTTT,CASSQGQPHTGELFF
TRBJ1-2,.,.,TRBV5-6,TGTGCCAGCAGCTTGGGAAGGGGCGGTACTAACTATGGCTACACCTTC,CASSLGRGGTNYGYTF
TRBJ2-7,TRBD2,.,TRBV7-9,TGTGCTGGCCTAGCGGAGGGTTCCTACGAGCAGTACTTC,CAGLAEGSYEQYF
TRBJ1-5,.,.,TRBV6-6,TGTGCCAGCAGCCACGGGGGGGCGGGCAATCAGCCCCAGCATTTT,CASSHGGAGNQPQHF
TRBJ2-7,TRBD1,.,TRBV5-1,TGCGCCAGCAGCTGGGGACAGGGCACCTACGAGCAGTACTTC,CASSWGQGTYEQYF
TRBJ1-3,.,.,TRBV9,TGTGCCAGCAGCGTAGGAGGATTACAGGGATACACCATATATTTT,CASSVGGLQGYTIYF
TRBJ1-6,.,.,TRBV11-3,TGTGCCAGCAGCTTAGTCGGGCAGGGGACTTCACCCCTCCACTTT,CASSLVGQGTSPLHF
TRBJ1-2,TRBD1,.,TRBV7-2,TGTGCCAGCAGCTTAAGTTCAGGACAGGGGACGGACTATGGCTACACCTTC,CASSLSSGQGTDYGYTF
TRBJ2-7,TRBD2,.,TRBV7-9,TGTGCCAGCAGCCCCCGGACTAGCGGGAGCCCCTACGAGCAGTACTTC,CASSPRTSGSPYEQYF
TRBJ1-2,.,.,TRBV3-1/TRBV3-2,TGTGCCAGCAGCCTAAGTTTTGTCGGGGGTAACTATGGCTACACCTTC,CASSLSFVGGNYGYTF
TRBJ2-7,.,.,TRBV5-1,TGCGCCAGCAGCCCCGGACTGGGAGGCTACGAGCAGTACTTC,CASSPGLGGYEQYF
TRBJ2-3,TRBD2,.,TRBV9,TGTGCCAGCAGCGTAGGATCGGGGGGAAGCACAGATACGCAGTATTTT,CASSVGSGGSTDTQYF
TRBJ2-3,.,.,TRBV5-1,TGCGCCAGCAGCTTGGATGGCGGGCAGAAGACAGATACGCAGTATTTT,CASSLDGGQKTDTQYF
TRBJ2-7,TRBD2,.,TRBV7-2,TGTGCCAGCAGCCCCGGGGGACTAGCGGTATCCGAGCAGTACTTC,CASSPGGLAVSEQYF
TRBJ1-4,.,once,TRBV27,TGTGCCAGCAGTTACAACTATTATGGAAAACTGTTTTTT,CASSYNYYGKLFF
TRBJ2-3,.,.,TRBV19,TGTGCCAGTAGACTTGGCACAGATACGCAGTATTTT,CASRLGTDTQYF
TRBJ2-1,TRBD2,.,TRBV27,TGTGCCAGCAGTTTAAAGACTTGGGCGGGAGAGCTCTACAATGAGCAGTTCTTC,CASSLKTWAGELYNEQFF
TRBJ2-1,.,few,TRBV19,TGTGCCAGTAGTCCGCAATCTAGCGCAGGCCCCTACAATGAGCAGTTCTTC,CASSPQSSAGPYNEQFF
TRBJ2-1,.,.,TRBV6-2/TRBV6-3,TGTGCCAGCAGTTACTCGATCGCCTCCAGGGATAGGTACAATGAGCAGTTCTTC,CASSYSIASRDRYNEQFF
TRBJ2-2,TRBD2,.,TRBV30,TGTGCCTTGCGGGAGTTAGACACCGGGGAGCTGTTTTTT,CALRELDTGELFF
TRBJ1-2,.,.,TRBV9,TGTGCCAGCAGCGTCCAGGTTATTCCCTATGGCTACACCTTC,CASSVQVIPYGYTF
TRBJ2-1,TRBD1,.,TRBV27,TGTGCCAGCAGTTTCCGGGACAGGGGTCACAATGAGCAGTTCTTC,CASSFRDRGHNEQFF